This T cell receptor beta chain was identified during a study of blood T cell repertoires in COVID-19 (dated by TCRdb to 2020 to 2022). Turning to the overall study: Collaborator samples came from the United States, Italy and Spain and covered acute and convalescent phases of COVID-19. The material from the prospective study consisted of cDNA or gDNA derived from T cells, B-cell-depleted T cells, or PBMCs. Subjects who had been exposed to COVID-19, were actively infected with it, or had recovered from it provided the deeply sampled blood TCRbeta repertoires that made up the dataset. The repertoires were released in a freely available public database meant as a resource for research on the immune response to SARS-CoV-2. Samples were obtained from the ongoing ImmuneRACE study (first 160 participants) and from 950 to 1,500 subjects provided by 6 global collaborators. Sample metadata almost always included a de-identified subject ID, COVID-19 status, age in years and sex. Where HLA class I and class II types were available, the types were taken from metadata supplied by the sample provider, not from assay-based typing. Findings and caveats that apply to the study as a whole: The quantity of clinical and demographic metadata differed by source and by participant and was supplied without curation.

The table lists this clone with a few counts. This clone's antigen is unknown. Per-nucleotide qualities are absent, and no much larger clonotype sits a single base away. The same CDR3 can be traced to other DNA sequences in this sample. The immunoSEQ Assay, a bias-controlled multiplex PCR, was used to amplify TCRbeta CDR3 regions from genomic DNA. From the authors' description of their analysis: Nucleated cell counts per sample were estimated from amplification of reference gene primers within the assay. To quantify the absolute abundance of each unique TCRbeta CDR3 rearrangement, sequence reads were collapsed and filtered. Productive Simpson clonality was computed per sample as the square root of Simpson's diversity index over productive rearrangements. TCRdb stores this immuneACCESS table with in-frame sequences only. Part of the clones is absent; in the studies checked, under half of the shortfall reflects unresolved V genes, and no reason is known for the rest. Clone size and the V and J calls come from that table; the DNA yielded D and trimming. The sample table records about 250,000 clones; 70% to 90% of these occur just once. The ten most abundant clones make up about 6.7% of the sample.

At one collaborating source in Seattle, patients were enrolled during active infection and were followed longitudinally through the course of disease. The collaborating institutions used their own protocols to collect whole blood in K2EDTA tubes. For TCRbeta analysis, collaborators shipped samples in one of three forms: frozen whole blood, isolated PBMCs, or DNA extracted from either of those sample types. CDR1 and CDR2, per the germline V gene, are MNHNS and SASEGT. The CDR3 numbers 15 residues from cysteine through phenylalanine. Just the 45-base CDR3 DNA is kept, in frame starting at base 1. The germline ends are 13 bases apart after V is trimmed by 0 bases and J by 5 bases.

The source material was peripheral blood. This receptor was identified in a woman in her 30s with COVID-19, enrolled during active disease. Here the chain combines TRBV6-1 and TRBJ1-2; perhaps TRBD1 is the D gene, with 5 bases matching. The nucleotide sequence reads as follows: TGTGCCAGCAGTGAAGCGCTTCGGGGGACGTATGGCTACACCTTC. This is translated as CASSEALRGTYGYTF.